This paragraph covers one TCR beta chain sequence. The sample is drawn from a study of blood T cell repertoires in COVID-19. Study at large: Researchers got acute and convalescent COVID-19 samples from the United States, Italy and Spain. PBMCs, B-cell-depleted T cells, or T cells were the source of the cDNA or gDNA that made up the material.

Seattle patients were enrolled while actively infected and followed longitudinally. Authors' methods: Using reference gene primer amplification, nucleated cell counts were estimated. TCRdb keeps only in-frame clones here, not all; method: immunoSEQ multiplex PCR. The V and J calls and clone size come from that table; D and trimming were worked out from the DNA. The data show 200,000 to 300,000 clones, around 92% seen once. Sequenced sample: peripheral blood. This TCR came from a person under 30 with COVID-19, enrolled during active disease.

Here the CDR3 DNA reads TGTGCCAGCAGCGTACAACCTGACAGAGGCGAGCAGTACTTC. This encodes CASSVQPDRGEQYF. This chain joins TRBV9 and TRBJ2-7, with D possibly being TRBD1 (5 bases). The ends were cut back, 1 base at V and 6 bases at J, with 14 bases in the middle. This CDR3 region has 14 residues. Germline V gene lookup returns CDR1 SGDLS and CDR2 YYNGEE.